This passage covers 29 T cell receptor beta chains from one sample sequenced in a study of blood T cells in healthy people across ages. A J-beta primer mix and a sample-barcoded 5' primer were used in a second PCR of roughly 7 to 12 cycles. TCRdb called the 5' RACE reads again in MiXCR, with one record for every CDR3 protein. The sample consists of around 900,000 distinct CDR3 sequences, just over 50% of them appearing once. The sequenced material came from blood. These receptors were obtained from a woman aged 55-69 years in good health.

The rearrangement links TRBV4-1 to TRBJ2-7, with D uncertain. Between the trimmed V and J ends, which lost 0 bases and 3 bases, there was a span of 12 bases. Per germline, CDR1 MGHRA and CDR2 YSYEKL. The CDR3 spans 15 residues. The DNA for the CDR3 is TGCGCCAGCAGCCAAGATCTAGGTGGGTACTACGAGCAGTACTTC. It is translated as CASSQDLGGYYEQYF.

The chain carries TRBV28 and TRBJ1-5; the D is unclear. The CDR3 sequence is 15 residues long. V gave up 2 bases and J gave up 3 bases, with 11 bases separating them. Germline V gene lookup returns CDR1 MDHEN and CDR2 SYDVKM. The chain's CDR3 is CASSLPPSPNQPQHF. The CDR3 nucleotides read TGTGCCAGCAGTTTACCGCCGAGCCCCAATCAGCCCCAGCATTTT.

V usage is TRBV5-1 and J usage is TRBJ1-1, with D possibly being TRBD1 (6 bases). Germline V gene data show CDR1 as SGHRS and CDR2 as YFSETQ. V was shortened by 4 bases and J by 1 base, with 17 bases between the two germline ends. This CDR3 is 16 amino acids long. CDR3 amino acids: CASSQKTGFGNTEAFF. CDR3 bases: TGCGCCAGCAGCCAGAAAACAGGGTTTGGGAACACTGAAGCTTTCTTT.

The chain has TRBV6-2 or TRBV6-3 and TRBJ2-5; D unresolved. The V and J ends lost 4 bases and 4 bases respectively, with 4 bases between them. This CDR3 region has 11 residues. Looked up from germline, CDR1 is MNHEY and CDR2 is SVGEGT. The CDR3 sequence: CASSSPETQYF. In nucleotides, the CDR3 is TGTGCCAGCAGTTCCCCAGAGACCCAGTACTTC.

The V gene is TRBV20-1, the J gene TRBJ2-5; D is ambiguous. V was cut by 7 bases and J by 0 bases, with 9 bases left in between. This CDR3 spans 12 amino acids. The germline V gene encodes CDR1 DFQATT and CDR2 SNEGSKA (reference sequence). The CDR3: CSGAENQETQYF. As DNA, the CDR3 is TGCAGTGGGGCCGAGAACCAAGAGACCCAGTACTTC.

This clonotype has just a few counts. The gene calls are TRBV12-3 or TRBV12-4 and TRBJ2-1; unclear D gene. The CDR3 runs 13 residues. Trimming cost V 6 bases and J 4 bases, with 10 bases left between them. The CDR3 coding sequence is TGTGCCAGCAGCCTTCCCCCTTACAATGAGCAGTTCTTC. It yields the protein CASSLPPYNEQFF.

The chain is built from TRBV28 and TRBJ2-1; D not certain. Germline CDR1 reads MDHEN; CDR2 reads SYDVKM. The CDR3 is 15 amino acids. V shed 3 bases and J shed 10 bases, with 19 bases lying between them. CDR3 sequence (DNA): TGTGCCAGCAGTTTTGGAGTGACCCAGCGTAAGGAGCAGTTCTTC. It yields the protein CASSFGVTQRKEQFF.

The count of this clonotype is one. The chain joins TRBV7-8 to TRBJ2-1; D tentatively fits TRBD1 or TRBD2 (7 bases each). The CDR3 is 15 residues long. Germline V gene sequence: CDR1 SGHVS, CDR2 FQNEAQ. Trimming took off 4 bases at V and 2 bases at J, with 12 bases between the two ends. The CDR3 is CASSWSGTAYNEQFF. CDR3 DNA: TGTGCCAGCAGCTGGAGCGGGACAGCCTACAATGAGCAGTTCTTC.

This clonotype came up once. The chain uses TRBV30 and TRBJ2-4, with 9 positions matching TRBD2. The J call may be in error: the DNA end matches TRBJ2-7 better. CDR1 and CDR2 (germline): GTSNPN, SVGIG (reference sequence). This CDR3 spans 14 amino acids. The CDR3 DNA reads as TGTGCCTGGAGCGGTTTAGCGGGAGTCTACGAGCAGTACTTC. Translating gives CAWSGLAGVYEQYF.

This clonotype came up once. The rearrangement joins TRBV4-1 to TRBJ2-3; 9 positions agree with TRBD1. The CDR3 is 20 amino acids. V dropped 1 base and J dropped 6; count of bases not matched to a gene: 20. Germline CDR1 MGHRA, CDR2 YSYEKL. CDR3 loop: CASSQGPFLGQGARVDTQYF. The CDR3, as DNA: TGCGCCAGCAGCCAAGGGCCTTTCTTGGGACAGGGAGCCCGAGTGGATACGCAGTATTTT.

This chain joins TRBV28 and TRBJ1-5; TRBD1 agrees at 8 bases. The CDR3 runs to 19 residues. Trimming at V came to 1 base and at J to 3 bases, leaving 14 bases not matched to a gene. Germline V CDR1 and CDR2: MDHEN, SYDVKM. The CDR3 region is CASSLYVGTGPRANQPQHF. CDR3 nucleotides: TGTGCCAGCAGTTTATATGTAGGGACAGGTCCTAGGGCCAATCAGCCCCAGCATTTT.

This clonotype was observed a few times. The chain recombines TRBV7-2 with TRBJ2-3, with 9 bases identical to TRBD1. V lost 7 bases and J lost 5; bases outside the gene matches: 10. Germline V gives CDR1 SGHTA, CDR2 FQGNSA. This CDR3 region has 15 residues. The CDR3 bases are TGTGCCAGCACAGAACAGGGGGCCGGGGTAGATACGCAGTATTTT. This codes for CASTEQGAGVDTQYF.

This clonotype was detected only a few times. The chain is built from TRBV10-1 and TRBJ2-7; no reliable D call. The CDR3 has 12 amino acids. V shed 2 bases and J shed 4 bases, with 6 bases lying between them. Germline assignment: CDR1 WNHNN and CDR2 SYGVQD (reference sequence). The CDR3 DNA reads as TGCGCCAGCAGTGAGGCCTCGTACGAGCAGTACTTC. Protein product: CASSEASYEQYF.

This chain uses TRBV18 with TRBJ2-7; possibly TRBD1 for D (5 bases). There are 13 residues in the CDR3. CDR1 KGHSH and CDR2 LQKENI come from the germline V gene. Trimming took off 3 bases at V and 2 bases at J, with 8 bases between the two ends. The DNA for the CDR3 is TGTGCCAGCTCACCCGACAGTACCTACGAGCAGTACTTC. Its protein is CASSPDSTYEQYF.

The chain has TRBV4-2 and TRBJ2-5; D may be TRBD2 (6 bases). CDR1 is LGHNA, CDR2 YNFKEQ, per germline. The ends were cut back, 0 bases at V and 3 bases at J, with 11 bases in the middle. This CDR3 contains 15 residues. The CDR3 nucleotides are TGTGCCAGCAGCCAAGACCCCGGAGGGGAAGAGACCCAGTACTTC. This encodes CASSQDPGGEETQYF.

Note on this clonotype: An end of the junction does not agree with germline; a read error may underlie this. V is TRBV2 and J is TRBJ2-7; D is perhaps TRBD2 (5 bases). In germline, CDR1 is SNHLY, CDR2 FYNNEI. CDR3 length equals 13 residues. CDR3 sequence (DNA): TGTACCAGCACCCGGGAATCCCCTACGGGGCAGTACTTC. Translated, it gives CTSTRESPTGQYF.

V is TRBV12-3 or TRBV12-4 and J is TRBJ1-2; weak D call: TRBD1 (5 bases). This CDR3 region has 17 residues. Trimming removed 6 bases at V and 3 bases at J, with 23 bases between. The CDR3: CASSPSPSLGQDYGYTF. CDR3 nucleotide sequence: TGTGCCAGCAGCCCCTCTCCGTCGTTGGGGCAGGACTATGGCTACACCTTC.

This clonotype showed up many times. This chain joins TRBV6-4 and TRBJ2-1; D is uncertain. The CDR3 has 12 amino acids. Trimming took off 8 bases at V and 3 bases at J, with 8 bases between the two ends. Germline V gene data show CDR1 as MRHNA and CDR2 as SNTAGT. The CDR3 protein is CASQRDYNEQFF. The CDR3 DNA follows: TGTGCCAGCCAAAGGGACTACAATGAGCAGTTCTTC.

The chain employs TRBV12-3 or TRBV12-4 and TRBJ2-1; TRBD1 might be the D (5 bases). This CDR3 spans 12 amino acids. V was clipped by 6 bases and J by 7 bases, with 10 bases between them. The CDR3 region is CASRTKGNEQFF. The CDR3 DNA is TGTGCCAGCAGGACCAAGGGGAATGAGCAGTTCTTC.

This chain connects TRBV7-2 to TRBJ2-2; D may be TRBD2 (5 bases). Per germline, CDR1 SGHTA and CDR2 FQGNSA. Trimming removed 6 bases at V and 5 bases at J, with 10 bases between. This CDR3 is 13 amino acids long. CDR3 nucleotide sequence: TGTGCCAGCAGAAAACCGGGGACCGGGGAGCTGTTTTTT. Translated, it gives CASRKPGTGELFF.

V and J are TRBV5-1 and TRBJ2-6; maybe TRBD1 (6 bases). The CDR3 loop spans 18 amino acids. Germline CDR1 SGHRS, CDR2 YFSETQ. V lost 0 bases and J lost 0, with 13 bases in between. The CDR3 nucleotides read TGCGCCAGCAGCTTGGGTATGGGGGCCGACTCTGGGGCCAACGTCCTGACTTTC. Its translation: CASSLGMGADSGANVLTF.

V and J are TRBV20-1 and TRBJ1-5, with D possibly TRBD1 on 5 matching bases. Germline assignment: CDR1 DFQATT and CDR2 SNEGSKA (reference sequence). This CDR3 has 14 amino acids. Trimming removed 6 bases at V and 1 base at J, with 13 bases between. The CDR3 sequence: CSADPGGSNQPQHF. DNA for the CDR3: TGCAGTGCCGATCCTGGGGGGAGCAATCAGCCCCAGCATTTT.

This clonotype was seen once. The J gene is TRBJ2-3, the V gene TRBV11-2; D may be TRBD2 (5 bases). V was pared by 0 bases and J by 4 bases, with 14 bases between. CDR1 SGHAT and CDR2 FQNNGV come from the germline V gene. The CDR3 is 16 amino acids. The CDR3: CASSLEWRAVADTQYF. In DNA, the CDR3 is TGTGCCAGCAGCTTAGAGTGGCGAGCGGTAGCAGATACGCAGTATTTT.

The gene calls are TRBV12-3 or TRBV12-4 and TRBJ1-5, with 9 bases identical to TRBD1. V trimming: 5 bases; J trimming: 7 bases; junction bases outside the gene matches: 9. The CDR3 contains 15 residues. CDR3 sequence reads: CASSLTGGAGQPQHF. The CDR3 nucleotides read TGTGCCAGCAGTCTTACAGGGGGCGCGGGGCAGCCCCAGCATTTT.

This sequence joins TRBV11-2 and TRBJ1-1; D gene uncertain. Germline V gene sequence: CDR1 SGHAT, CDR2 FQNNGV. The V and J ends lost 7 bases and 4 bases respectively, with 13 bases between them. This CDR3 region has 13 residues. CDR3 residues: CASKRVSGTEAFF. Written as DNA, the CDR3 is TGTGCCAGCAAGCGTGTGTCGGGCACTGAAGCTTTCTTT.

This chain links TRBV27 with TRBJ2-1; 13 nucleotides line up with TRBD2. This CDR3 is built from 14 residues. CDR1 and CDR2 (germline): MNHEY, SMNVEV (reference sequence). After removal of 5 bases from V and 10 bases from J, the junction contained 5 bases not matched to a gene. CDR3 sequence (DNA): TGTGCCAGCAGTCTCGGGACTAGCGGGATAGAGCAGTTCTTC. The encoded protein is CASSLGTSGIEQFF.

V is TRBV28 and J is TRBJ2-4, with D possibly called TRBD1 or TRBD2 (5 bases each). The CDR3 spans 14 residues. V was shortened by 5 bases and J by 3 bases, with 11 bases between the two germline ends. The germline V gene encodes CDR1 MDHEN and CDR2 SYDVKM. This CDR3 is CASSPHGGKNIQYF. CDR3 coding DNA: TGTGCCAGCAGTCCCCATGGGGGCAAAAACATTCAGTACTTC. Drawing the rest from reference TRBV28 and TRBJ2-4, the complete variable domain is DVKVTQSSRYLVKRTGEKVFLECVQDMDHENMFWYRQDPGLGLRLIYFSYDVKMKEKGDIPEGYSVSREKKERFSLILESASTNQTSMYLCASSPHGGKNIQYFGAGTRLSVL.

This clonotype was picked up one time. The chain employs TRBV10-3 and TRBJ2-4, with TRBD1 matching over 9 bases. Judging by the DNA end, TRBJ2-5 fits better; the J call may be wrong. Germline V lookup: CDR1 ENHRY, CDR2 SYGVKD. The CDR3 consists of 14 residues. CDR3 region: CAISAGTGQETQYF. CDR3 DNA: TGTGCCATCAGTGCTGGGACAGGGCAAGAGACCCAGTACTTC.

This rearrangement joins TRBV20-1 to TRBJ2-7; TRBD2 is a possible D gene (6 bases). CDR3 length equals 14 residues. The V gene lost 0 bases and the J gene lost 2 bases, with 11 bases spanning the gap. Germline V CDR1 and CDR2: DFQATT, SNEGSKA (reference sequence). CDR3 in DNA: TGCAGTGCTAGAGATTCGGGACTCACCTACGAGCAGTACTTC. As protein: CSARDSGLTYEQYF.